Listed here is a single T cell receptor (beta chain). One end of the junction fails to match germline, which may point to a read error. This CDR3 comprises 13 residues. Germline V gene lookup returns CDR1 GTSNPN and CDR2 SVGIG (reference sequence). This entry is derived from a study of blood T cell repertoires in COVID-19. For the study at large: Researchers got acute and convalescent COVID-19 samples from the United States, Italy and Spain.

Some clones are missing from TCRdb's copy, which holds only in-frame ones; the method was immunoSEQ multiplex PCR. The profile shows 250,000 to 300,000 clones, around 90% of them singletons. The chain carries TRBV30 and TRBJ1-1; TRBD1 aligns across 8 bases. Material for sequencing was PBMCs or T cells enriched from blood (not recorded which). The TCR was taken from a human donor in a cohort exposed to, infected with or recovered from COVID-19 (not recorded which). The donor label of this sample is uncertain. The CDR3 nucleotides read TGTGCCTGGAACGACAGGGGCGGGGGCCTATCGGTCTTT. It encodes CAWNDRGGGLSVF.